This passage covers 4 T cell receptor beta chains from one sample sequenced in a study of blood T cells in healthy people across ages. For the second PCR, which ran for roughly 7 to 11 cycles, a sample-barcoded 5' primer and a J-beta primer mix were used. MiXCR was run by TCRdb on the 5' RACE reads, yielding one entry per CDR3 protein. This sample has hundreds of thousands of distinct CDR3 sequences, with 25% to 35% found just once. The sequenced sample consisted of blood. These receptors came from an elderly woman in good health.

This clonotype has a count of ten or more. The chain couples TRBV5-4 to TRBJ2-7; 7 nucleotides line up with TRBD1. CDR1 and CDR2 (germline): SGHNT, YYREEE (reference sequence). V lost 4 bases, J lost 4 bases, and 11 bases stayed unmatched. This CDR3 has 15 amino acids. CDR3 DNA: TGTGCCAGCAGCATCGGACAGGATGAAGGTTACGAGCAGTACTTC. Residues: CASSIGQDEGYEQYF.

Concerning this clonotype itself: Its ends do not fully match the called genes, so a read error is possible. The chain recombines TRBV4-1 with TRBJ1-2; D is undetermined. CDR3 length equals 14 residues. CDR1 and CDR2 from the germline V gene are MGHRA and YSYEKL. The CDR3 bases are TGCGCCAGCCGCCAAGAGAACACGGCTCGAGGCTACACCTTC. Residues: CASRQENTARGYTF.

This clonotype was counted at least ten times. V usage is TRBV12-3 or TRBV12-4 and J usage is TRBJ2-7; 9 bases match TRBD1. The V and J ends lost 4 bases and 12 bases, in that order; junction bases with no gene match: 7. This CDR3 is built from 12 residues. CDR3 nucleotides: TGTGCCAGCAGTTCGAACGACAGGGGGATGTACTTC. Amino acids: CASSSNDRGMYF.

For this clonotype: A much larger clone is a single base away; this may be a read error. The chain joins TRBV9 to TRBJ2-7, with TRBD2 identical over 8 bases. CDR3 length: 16 residues. Germline V lookup: CDR1 SGDLS, CDR2 YYNGEE. CDR3 region: CAGSPGAGAFSYEQYF. DNA for the CDR3: TGTGCCGGCAGCCCAGGAGCGGGGGCTTTTTCCTACGAGCAGTACTTC.